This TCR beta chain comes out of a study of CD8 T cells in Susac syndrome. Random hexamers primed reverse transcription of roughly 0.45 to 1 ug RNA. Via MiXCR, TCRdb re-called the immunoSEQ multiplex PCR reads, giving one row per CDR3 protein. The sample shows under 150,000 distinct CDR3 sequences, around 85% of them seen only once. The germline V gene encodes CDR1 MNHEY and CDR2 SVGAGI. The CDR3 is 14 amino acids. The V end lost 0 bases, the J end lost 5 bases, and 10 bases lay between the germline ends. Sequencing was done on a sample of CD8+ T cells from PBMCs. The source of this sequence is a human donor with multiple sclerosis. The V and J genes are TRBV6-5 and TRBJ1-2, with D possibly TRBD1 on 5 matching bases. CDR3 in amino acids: CASSYSGREYGYTF. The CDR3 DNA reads TGTGCCAGCAGTTACTCCGGCAGGGAATATGGCTACACCTTC.